This is a list of T cell receptor beta chains from one sample in a study of blood T cells in healthy people across ages. Each CDR3 protein gets one entry after TCRdb re-called the 5' RACE reads with MiXCR. Here the sample spans about 1.6 million distinct CDR3 sequences, around 35% being singletons. The source material was blood. Every receptor here comes from a woman aged 30 to 39 in good health. Each CDR3 is given with its conserved first and last residue. A D gene is named only where the DNA matches it firmly. Part of the rows lack a size; the others show once, few, many or a class for expanded clones.

size,V,length,D,J,CDR3,DNA
.,TRBV4-2,14,.,TRBJ1-5,CASSQGQSDRPQHF,TGTGCCAGCAGCCAAGGGCAGTCCGATCGGCCCCAGCATTTT
few,TRBV29-1,15,.,TRBJ2-5,CSVDYASGIGETQYF,TGCAGCGTTGACTATGCATCAGGGATAGGAGAGACCCAGTACTTC
.,TRBV20-1,18,TRBD2,TRBJ2-5,CSARDLGGGSGFSETQYF,TGCAGTGCTAGAGATTTGGGCGGGGGGAGTGGGTTTTCGGAGACCCAGTACTTC
.,TRBV30,13,.,TRBJ2-3,CAWSAQGVGTQYF,TGTGCTTGGAGTGCTCAGGGAGTTGGTACGCAGTATTTT
.,TRBV6-6,15,TRBD1,TRBJ1-4,CASSGRDRGGEKLFF,TGTGCCAGCAGTGGCAGGGACAGGGGAGGTGAAAAACTGTTTTTT
.,TRBV27,14,.,TRBJ2-3,CASSYIEGSDTQYF,TGTGCCAGCAGCTATATCGAGGGCTCAGATACGCAGTATTTT
.,TRBV30,19,.,TRBJ1-4,CAWRRLSGARSEYYEKLFF,TGTGCCTGGAGGAGGTTGTCGGGGGCCCGGTCCGAGTACTACGAAAAACTGTTTTTT
few,TRBV3-1,18,TRBD2,TRBJ2-7,CASSPPGGIPWVDAEQYF,TGTGCCAGCAGCCCGCCCGGGGGGATACCGTGGGTCGACGCCGAGCAGTACTTC
.,TRBV3-1,13,.,TRBJ1-2,CASSRVSKGGYTF,TGTGCCAGCAGCCGAGTCTCCAAGGGTGGCTACACCTTC
.,TRBV7-6,16,TRBD2,TRBJ2-7,CASSLGSGRPEGEQYF,TGTGCCAGCAGCTTGGGTAGCGGGAGGCCCGAGGGGGAGCAGTACTTC
many,TRBV10-3,15,.,TRBJ2-7,CAISEVRGGHYEQYF,TGTGCCATCAGTGAGGTACGAGGCGGCCACTACGAGCAGTACTTC
.,TRBV28,16,.,TRBJ2-3,CASSFLGGAGTDTQYF,TGTGCCAGCAGTTTCTTAGGCGGCGCAGGCACAGATACGCAGTATTTT
.,TRBV3-1,18,.,TRBJ2-3,CASSQEKQGGFGTDTQYF,TGTGCCAGCAGCCAAGAGAAGCAGGGGGGCTTTGGCACAGATACGCAGTATTTT
many,TRBV7-2,15,TRBD2,TRBJ2-3,CASPSTSAPGDTQYF,TGTGCCAGCCCTTCGACTAGCGCCCCCGGAGATACGCAGTATTTT
many,TRBV6-6,12,.,TRBJ2-1,CATERGDNEQFF,TGTGCCACCGAGAGGGGGGACAATGAGCAGTTCTTC
.,TRBV28,15,.,TRBJ1-2,CASSPPPGLGYGYTF,TGTGCCAGCAGTCCCCCTCCGGGTCTGGGATATGGCTACACCTTC
few,TRBV7-2,14,.,TRBJ2-3,CASSFSGKTDTQYF,TGTGCCAGCAGTTTCTCGGGAAAAACAGATACGCAGTATTTT
.,TRBV7-9,16,TRBD1,TRBJ1-1,CASSHERDSYGTEAFF,TGTGCCAGCAGCCACGAAAGGGACAGCTATGGCACTGAAGCTTTCTTT
.,TRBV20-1,15,TRBD2,TRBJ2-1,CSARDTSGSLNEQFF,TGCAGTGCTAGAGATACCAGCGGGAGTTTAAATGAGCAGTTCTTC
.,TRBV7-9,16,.,TRBJ1-1,CASSSTLLRGYTEAFF,TGTGCCAGCAGCTCAACCCTCCTCCGGGGTTACACTGAAGCTTTCTTT
.,TRBV4-1,16,.,TRBJ2-2,CASSQVATERAGELFF,TGCGCCAGCAGCCAAGTAGCGACAGAAAGGGCCGGGGAGCTGTTTTTT
.,TRBV20-1,14,.,TRBJ2-5,CSALDQRGQETQYF,TGCAGTGCTTTAGACCAGAGGGGCCAAGAGACCCAGTACTTC
.,TRBV14,16,.,TRBJ1-6,CASSHSPGTGFSPLHF,TGTGCCAGCAGCCACTCTCCCGGGACGGGGTTTTCACCCCTCCACTTT
.,TRBV7-2,15,.,TRBJ2-3,CASSLMGGPAKAQYF,TGTGCCAGCAGCTTAATGGGGGGGCCAGCTAAGGCGCAGTATTTT
.,TRBV16,14,.,TRBJ1-2,CASSQSTGSYGYTF,TGTGCCAGCAGCCAATCCACAGGCTCCTATGGCTACACCTTC
.,TRBV29-1,13,.,TRBJ1-1,CSVSQGTNTEAFF,TGCAGCGTCTCCCAGGGGACGAACACTGAAGCTTTCTTT
.,TRBV9,19,TRBD1,TRBJ2-6,CASSYLGRGTFSGANVLTF,TGTGCCAGCAGCTACCTCGGCAGGGGGACGTTCTCTGGGGCCAACGTCCTGACTTTC
.,TRBV5-1,14,.,TRBJ2-1,CASRFKGGNDEQFF,TGCGCCAGCCGCTTTAAAGGCGGGAACGATGAGCAGTTCTTC
few,TRBV14,17,TRBD2,TRBJ2-1,CASSPRAGVNFNNEQFF,TGTGCCAGCAGCCCCAGGGCGGGGGTCAATTTCAACAATGAGCAGTTCTTC
.,TRBV28,17,.,TRBJ2-6,CASSFSLGRSGANVLTF,TGTGCCAGCAGTTTCAGCCTGGGACGCTCTGGGGCCAACGTCCTGACTTTC
few,TRBV29-1,15,TRBD2,TRBJ2-1,CSVEDGTSGIWEQFF,TGCAGCGTTGAAGACGGGACTAGCGGGATTTGGGAGCAGTTCTTC
many,TRBV6-5,13,.,TRBJ1-5,CASSLSVNQPQHF,TGTGCCAGCAGCCTCTCAGTTAATCAGCCCCAGCATTTT
.,TRBV28,16,TRBD1,TRBJ2-4,CASSLWYRGAGNIQYF,TGTGCCAGCAGTTTATGGTACAGGGGAGCTGGGAACATTCAGTACTTC
few,TRBV5-1,14,.,TRBJ2-7,CASSLAGDTYEQYF,TGCGCCAGCAGCTTGGCCGGGGACACCTACGAGCAGTACTTC
.,TRBV7-9,15,TRBD2,TRBJ2-5,CASSSTLAGGETQYF,TGTGCCAGCAGCTCGACTTTAGCGGGGGGGGAGACCCAGTACTTC
.,TRBV7-9,16,TRBD2,TRBJ2-7,CASSTRLARNTYEQYF,TGTGCCAGCAGCACCAGACTAGCCAGAAACACCTACGAGCAGTACTTC
.,TRBV6-2/TRBV6-3,15,.,TRBJ1-5,CASSQQGLSNQPQHF,TGTGCCAGCAGTCAACAGGGACTTAGCAATCAGCCCCAGCATTTT
once,TRBV9,15,TRBD2,TRBJ2-5,CASSHGGGAGETQYF,TGTGCCAGCAGCCATGGCGGGGGGGCTGGGGAGACCCAGTACTTC
.,TRBV20-1,14,.,TRBJ1-4,CSARRLRVGEKLFF,TGCAGTGCTAGAAGACTCAGGGTGGGGGAAAAACTGTTTTTT
.,TRBV4-1,14,TRBD2,TRBJ2-7,CASSQGLFPGGQYF,TGCGCCAGCAGCCAGGGACTATTTCCTGGCGGGCAGTACTTC
.,TRBV20-1,13,.,TRBJ2-1,CSLRASSYNEQFF,TGCAGCCTTAGGGCCAGCTCCTACAATGAGCAGTTCTTC
many,TRBV20-1,14,.,TRBJ2-3,CSASTRGSADTQYF,TGCAGTGCTAGTACGCGCGGCTCCGCAGATACGCAGTATTTT
few,TRBV9,14,TRBD1,TRBJ2-7,CASSVERGTAEQYF,TGTGCCAGCAGCGTAGAGCGAGGGACAGCCGAGCAGTACTTC
.,TRBV6-5,16,.,TRBJ1-2,CASSLSPNRANYGYTF,TGTGCCAGCAGTTTATCTCCGAACAGGGCAAACTATGGCTACACCTTC
.,TRBV11-2,15,TRBD2,TRBJ2-1,CASSTHGLAGVVQFF,TGTGCCAGCAGCACACACGGCCTAGCGGGAGTTGTGCAGTTCTTC